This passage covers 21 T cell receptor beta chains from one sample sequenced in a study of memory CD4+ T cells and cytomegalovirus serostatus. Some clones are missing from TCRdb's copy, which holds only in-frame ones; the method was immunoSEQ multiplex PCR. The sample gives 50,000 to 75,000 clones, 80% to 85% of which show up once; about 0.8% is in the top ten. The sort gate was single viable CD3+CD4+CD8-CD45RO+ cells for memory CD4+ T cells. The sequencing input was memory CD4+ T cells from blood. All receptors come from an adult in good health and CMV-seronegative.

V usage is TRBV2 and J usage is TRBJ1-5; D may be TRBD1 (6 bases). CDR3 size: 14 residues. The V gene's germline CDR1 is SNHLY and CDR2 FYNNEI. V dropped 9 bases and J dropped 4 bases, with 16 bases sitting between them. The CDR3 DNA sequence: TGTGCCAGTGGCCCCGGGGGGCGGAATCAGCCCCAGCATTTT. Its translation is CASGPGGRNQPQHF.

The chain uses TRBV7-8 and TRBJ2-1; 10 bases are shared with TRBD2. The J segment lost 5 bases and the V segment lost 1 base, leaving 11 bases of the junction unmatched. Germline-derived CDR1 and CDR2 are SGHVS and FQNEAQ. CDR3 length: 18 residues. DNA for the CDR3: TGTGCCAGCAGCTTAGTAGTATCCCTAGCGGGAGCCCACAATGAGCAGTTCTTC. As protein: CASSLVVSLAGAHNEQFF.

The CDR3 sequence: CASSLWGTVKAYGYTF. The CDR3 coding sequence is TGTGCCAGCAGCTTGTGGGGGACAGTAAAGGCCTATGGCTACACCTTC. The chain uses TRBV5-4 and TRBJ1-2; 7 bases match TRBD1. CDR1 SGHNT and CDR2 YYREEE come from the germline V gene (reference sequence). This CDR3 is built from 16 residues. Unmatched junction bases numbered 10, after V lost 1 base and J lost 4 bases.

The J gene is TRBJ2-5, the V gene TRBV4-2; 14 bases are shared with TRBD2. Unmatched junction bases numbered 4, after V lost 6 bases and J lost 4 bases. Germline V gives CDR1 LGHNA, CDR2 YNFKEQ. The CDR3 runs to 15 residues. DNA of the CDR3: TGTGCCAGCAGAGGGACTAGCGGGGGCTCAGAGACCCAGTACTTC. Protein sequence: CASRGTSGGSETQYF.

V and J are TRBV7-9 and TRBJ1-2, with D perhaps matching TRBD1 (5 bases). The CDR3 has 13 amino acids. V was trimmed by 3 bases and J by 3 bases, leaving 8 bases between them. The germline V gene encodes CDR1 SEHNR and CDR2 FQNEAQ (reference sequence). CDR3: CASSLGEYYGYTF. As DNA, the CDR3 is TGTGCCAGCAGCTTGGGGGAGTACTATGGCTACACCTTC.

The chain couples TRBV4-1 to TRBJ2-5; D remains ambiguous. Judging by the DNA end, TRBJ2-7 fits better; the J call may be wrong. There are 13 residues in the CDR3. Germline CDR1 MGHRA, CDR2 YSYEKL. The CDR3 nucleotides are TGCGCCAGCAGCCAAGGATACTCCTACGAGCAGTACTTC. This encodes CASSQGYSYEQYF.

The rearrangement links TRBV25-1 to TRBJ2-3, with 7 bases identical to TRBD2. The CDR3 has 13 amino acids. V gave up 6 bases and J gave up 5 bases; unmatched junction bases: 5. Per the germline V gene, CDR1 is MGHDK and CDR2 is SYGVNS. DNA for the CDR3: TGTGCCAGCAGCCCAGCGGGATTAGATACGCAGTATTTT. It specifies CASSPAGLDTQYF.

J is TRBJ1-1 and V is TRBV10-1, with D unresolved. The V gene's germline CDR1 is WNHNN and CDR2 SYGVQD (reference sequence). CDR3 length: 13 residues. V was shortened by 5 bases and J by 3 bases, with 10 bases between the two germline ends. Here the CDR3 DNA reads TGCGCCAGCAGTTTGAGGAGGGACACTGAAGCTTTCTTT. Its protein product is CASSLRRDTEAFF.

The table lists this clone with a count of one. The DNA for the CDR3 is TGCGCCAGCAGAGCGGGGGGGCCGTCCCATAATGAGCAGTTCTTC. It translates to CASRAGGPSHNEQFF. This chain connects TRBV10-2 to TRBJ2-1; 10 bases line up with TRBD2. J was trimmed by 7 bases and V by 6 bases; bases with no gene match: 9. This CDR3 spans 15 amino acids. The V gene's germline CDR1 is WSHSY and CDR2 SAAADI.

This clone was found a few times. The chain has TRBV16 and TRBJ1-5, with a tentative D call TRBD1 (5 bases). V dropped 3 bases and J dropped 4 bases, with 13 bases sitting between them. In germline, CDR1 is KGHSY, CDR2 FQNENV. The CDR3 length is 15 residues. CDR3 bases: TGTGCCAGCAGCCAGGAGGGGAGCGGAAATCAGCCCCAGCATTTT. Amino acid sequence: CASSQEGSGNQPQHF.

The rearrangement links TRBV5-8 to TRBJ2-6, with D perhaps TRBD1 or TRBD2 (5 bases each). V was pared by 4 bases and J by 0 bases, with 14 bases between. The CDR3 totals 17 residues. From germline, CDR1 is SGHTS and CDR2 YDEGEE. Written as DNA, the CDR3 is TGTGCCAGCAGCGGGGGACCGATCGTCTCTGGGGCCAACGTCCTGACTTTC. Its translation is CASSGGPIVSGANVLTF.

As DNA, the CDR3 is TGTGCCAGTATGGGGACGGTTGCCTCTTATCAGCCCCAGCATTTT. Translated, it gives CASMGTVASYQPQHF. The J gene is TRBJ1-5, the V gene TRBV19; the D gene is possibly TRBD1 (5 bases). V lost 7 bases and J 5 bases, leaving 18 bases between the germline ends. CDR3 length: 15 residues. Germline V gene sequence: CDR1 LNHDA, CDR2 SQIVND (reference sequence).

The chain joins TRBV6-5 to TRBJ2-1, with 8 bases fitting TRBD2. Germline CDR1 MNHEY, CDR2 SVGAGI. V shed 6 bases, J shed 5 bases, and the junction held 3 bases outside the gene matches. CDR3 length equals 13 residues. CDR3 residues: CASRTSGNNEQFF. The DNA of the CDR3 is TGTGCCAGCAGAACTAGCGGAAACAATGAGCAGTTCTTC.

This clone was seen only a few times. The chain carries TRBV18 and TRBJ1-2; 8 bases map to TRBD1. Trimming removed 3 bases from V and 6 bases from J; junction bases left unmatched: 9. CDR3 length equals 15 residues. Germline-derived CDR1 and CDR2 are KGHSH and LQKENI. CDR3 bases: TGTGCCAGCTCACCCGAGAGGACAGGGATGCATGGCTACACCTTC. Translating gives CASSPERTGMHGYTF.

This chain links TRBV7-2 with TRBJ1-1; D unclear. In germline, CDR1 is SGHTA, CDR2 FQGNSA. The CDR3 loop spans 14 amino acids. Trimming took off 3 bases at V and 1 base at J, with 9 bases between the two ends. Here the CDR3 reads CASSLGRGNTEAFF. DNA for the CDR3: TGTGCCAGCAGCTTGGGTCGGGGGAACACTGAAGCTTTCTTT.

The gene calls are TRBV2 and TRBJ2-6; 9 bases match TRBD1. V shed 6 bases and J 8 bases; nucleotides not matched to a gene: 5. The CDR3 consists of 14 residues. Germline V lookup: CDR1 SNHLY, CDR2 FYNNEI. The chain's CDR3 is CASRTGGLSNVLTF. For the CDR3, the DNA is TGTGCCAGCAGGACAGGGGGTTTGTCCAACGTCCTGACTTTC.

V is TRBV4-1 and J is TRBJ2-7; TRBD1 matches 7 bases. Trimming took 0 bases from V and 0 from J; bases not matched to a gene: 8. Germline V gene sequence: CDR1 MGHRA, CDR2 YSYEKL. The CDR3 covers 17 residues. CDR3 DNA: TGCGCCAGCAGCCAAGATTTTCCAGGGGGAAACTCCTACGAGCAGTACTTC. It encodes CASSQDFPGGNSYEQYF.

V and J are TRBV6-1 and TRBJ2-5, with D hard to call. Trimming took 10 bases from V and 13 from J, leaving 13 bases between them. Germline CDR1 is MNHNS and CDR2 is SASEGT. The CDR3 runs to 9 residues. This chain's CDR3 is CAIGERLYF. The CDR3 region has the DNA TGTGCCATCGGCGAAAGGCTGTACTTC.

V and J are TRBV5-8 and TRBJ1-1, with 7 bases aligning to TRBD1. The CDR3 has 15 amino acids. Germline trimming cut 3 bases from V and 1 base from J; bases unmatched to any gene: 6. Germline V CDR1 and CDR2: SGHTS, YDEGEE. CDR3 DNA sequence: TGTGCCAGCAGCTACTTGGGGACAGCGAACACTGAAGCTTTCTTT. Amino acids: CASSYLGTANTEAFF.

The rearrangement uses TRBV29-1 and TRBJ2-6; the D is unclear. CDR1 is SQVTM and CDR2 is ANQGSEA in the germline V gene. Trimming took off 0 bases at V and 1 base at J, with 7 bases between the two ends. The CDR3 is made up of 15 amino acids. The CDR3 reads CSVEESGSGANVLTF. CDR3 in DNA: TGCAGCGTTGAAGAAAGTGGGTCTGGGGCCAACGTCCTGACTTTC. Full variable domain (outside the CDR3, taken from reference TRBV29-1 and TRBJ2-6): SAVISQKPSRDICQRGTSLTIQCQVDSQVTMMFWYRQQPGQSLTLIATANQGSEATYESGFVIDKFPISRPNLTFSTLTVSNMSPEDSSIYLCSVEESGSGANVLTFGAGSRLTVL.

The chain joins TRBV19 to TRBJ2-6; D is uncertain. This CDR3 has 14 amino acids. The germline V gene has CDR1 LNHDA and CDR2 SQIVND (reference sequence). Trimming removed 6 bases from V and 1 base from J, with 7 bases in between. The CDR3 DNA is TGTGCCAGTAGCCGGGTGTCTGGGGCCAACGTCCTGACTTTC. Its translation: CASSRVSGANVLTF.